This T cell receptor (beta chain) was sequenced for a study of neoadjuvant anti-PD-1 for oral cavity cancer. This clone was seen a few times. This CDR3 is 13 amino acids long. Per germline, CDR1 MNHNS and CDR2 SASEGT. With 3 bases clipped from V and 6 bases from J, the junction kept 1 base outside the gene matches. PBMC libraries mostly used around 500 ng of input genomic DNA, with six replicates per sample. Sequenced by immunoSEQ multiplex PCR; TCRdb stores in-frame clones only, minus some. This table has 17,000 or so clones, roughly 78% appearing once. This material consisted of PBMCs, taken before nivolumab (anti-PD-1) treatment. The sequence derives from a person between 40 and 79 years old with oral cavity squamous cell carcinoma. This chain links TRBV6-1 with TRBJ1-4, with 7 bases that match TRBD1. The CDR3 coding sequence is TGTGCCAGCAGTGAGACAGGGTATGAAAAACTGTTTTTT. Residues: CASSETGYEKLFF.